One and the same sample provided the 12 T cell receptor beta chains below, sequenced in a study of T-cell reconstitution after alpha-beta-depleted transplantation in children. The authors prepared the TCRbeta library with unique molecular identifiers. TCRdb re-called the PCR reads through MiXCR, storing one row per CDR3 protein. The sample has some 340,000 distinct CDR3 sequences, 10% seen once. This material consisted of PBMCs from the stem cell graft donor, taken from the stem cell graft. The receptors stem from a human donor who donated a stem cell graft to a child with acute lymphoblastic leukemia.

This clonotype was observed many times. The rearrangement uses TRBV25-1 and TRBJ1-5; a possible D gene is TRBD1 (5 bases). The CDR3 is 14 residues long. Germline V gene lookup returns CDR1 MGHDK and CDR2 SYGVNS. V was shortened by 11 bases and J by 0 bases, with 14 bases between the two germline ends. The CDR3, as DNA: TGTGCCTCCACCCCGGGGGGTAGCAATCAGCCCCAGCATTTT. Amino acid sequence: CASTPGGSNQPQHF.

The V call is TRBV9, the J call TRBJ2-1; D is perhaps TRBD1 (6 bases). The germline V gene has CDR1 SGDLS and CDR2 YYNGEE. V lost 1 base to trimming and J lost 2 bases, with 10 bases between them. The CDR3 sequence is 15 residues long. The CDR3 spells CASSVIGTTYNEQFF. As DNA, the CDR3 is TGTGCCAGCAGCGTAATCGGGACAACCTACAATGAGCAGTTCTTC. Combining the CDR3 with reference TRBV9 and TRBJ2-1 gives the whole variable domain DSGVTQTPKHLITATGQRVTLRCSPRSGDLSVYWYQQSLDQGLQFLIQYYNGEERAKGNILERFSAQQFPDLHSELNLSSLELGDSALYFCASSVIGTTYNEQFFGPGTRLTVL.

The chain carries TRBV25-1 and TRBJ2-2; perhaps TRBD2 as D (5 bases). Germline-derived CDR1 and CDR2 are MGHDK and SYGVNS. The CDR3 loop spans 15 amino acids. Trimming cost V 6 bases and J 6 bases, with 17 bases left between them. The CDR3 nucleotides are TGTGCCAGCAGCCAAACTAGTCTGCTCTCCGGGGAGCTGTTTTTT. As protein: CASSQTSLLSGELFF.

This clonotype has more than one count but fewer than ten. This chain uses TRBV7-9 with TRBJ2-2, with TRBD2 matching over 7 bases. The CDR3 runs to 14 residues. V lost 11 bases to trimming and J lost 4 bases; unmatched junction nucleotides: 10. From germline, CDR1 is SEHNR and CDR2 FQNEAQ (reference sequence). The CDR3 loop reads CASREGRGTGELFF. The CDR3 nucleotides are TGTGCCTCGAGGGAGGGCAGAGGCACCGGGGAGCTGTTTTTT.

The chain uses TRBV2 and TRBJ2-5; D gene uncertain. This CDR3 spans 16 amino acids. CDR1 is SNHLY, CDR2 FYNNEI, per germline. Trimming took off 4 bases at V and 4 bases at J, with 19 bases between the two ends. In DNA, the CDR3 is TGTGCCAGCAGTGTCGCTTGGTCTAGAGGTAGAGAGACCCAGTACTTC. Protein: CASSVAWSRGRETQYF.

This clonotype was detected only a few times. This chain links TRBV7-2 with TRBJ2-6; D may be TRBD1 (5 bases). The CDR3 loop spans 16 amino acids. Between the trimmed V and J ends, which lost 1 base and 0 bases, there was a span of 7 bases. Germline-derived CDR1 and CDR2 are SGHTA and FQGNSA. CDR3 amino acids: CASSLEGPSGANVLTF. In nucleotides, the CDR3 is TGTGCCAGCAGCTTAGAGGGGCCCTCTGGGGCCAACGTCCTGACTTTC.

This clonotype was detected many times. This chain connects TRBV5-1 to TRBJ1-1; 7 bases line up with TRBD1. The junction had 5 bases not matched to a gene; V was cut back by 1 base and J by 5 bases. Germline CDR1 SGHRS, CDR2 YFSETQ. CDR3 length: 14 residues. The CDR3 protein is CASSLTGAETEAFF. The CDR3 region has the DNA TGCGCCAGCAGCTTGACAGGGGCTGAAACTGAAGCTTTCTTT.

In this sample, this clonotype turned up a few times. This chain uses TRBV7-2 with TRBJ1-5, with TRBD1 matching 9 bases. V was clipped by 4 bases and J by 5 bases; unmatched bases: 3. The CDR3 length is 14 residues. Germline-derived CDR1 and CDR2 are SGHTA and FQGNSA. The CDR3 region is CASSSRTGDQPQHF. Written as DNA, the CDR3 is TGTGCCAGCAGCTCACGGACAGGGGATCAGCCCCAGCATTTT.

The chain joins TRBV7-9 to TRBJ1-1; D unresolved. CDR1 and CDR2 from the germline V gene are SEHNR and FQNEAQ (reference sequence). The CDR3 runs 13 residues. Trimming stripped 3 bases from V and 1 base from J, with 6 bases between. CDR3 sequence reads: CASSFPANTEAFF. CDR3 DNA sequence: TGTGCCAGCAGCTTTCCAGCGAACACTGAAGCTTTCTTT.

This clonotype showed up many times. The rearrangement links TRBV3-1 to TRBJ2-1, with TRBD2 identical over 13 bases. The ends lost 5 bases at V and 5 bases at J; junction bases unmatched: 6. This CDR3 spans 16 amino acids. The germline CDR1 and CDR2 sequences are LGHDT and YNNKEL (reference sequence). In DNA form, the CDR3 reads TGTGCCAGCAGCACGACTAGCGGGAGGCCCAACAATGAGCAGTTCTTC. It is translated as CASSTTSGRPNNEQFF.

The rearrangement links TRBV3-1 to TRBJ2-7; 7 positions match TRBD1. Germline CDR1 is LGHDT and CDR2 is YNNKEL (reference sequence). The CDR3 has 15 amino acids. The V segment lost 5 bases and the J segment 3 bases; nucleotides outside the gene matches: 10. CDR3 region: CASSSTGKYNYEQYF. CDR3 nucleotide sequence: TGTGCCAGCAGCTCGACAGGGAAATACAACTACGAGCAGTACTTC.

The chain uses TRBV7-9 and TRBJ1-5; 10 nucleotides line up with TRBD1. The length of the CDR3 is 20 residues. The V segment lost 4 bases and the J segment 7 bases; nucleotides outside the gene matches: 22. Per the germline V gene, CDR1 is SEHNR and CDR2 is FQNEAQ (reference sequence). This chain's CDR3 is CASSSTILDRGEEVGQPQHF. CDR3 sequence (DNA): TGTGCCAGCAGCTCCACCATCCTGGACAGGGGGGAGGAAGTTGGACAGCCCCAGCATTTT.